Presented here are 2 T cell receptor beta chains from one specimen sequenced in a study of T cell changes during pregnancy in multiple sclerosis (dated by TCRdb to the late 2010s). Receptor amplification or capture employed the immunoSEQ multiplex PCR assay. The immuneACCESS repertoire file appears here via TCRdb, limited to in-frame rearrangements. These files lack a portion of the clones; in checked studies, under half of the deficit traces to unresolved V genes, and the cause of the others is not known. Here the sample has 30,000 to 35,000 clones; 90% occur a single time. Of the sample, under 15% falls within the top ten clones. The sequences come from CD8+ T cells from peripheral blood mononuclear cells, collected in the first trimester of pregnancy. Receptors originate from a female donor with multiple sclerosis, enrolled in a pregnancy study.

The gene calls are TRBV7-9 and TRBJ1-4; maybe TRBD1 (5 bases). Trimming removed 6 bases at V and 4 bases at J, with 9 bases between. The germline gives CDR1 SEHNR, CDR2 FQNEAQ (reference sequence). The CDR3 totals 13 residues. CDR3 nucleotides: TGTGCCAGCAGACGACAGAATAATGAAAAACTGTTTTTT. Its translation is CASRRQNNEKLFF.

This chain connects TRBV11-2 to TRBJ2-2; D remains unclear. Trimming took off 3 bases at V and 5 bases at J, with 10 bases between the two ends. Germline V lookup: CDR1 SGHAT, CDR2 FQNNGV. CDR3 length: 14 residues. The CDR3 sequence: CASSFSLLTGELFF. CDR3 DNA: TGTGCCAGCAGCTTTAGCCTTCTTACCGGGGAGCTGTTTTTT. Filled out from reference TRBV11-2 and TRBJ2-2, the complete variable domain reads EAGVAQSPRYKIIEKRQSVAFWCNPISGHATLYWYQQILGQGPKLLIQFQNNGVVDDSQLPKDRFSAERLKGVDSTLKIQPAKLEDSAVYLCASSFSLLTGELFFGEGSRLTVL.